Listed below are T cell receptor beta chains from one sample, sequenced in a study of vaccination effects on CD4 cells after COVID-19. Generated by immunoSEQ multiplex PCR, the TCRdb table keeps only in-frame clones and is missing some. The data hold 70,000 to 85,000 clones, with approximately 81% observed a single time. Antigens for these TCRs are unknown. This sample comprised CD4+ T cells from PBMCs cultured with HCoV-229E spike peptides, obtained after COVID-19 vaccination. The receptors shown here come from a human donor who received a COVID-19 vaccine. Both conserved end residues are part of each CDR3. The D gene is left open where the match is weak. Where a row states a size, it is once, few, many or the class of an expanded clone; other rows omit it.

>.|TRBD2|TRBJ2-1|TRBV7-8
TGTGCCAGCAGCTTAGCGTGGCTAGCGGGGGGTGAGCAGTTCTTC
CASSLAWLAGGEQFF
>.|.|TRBJ2-5|TRBV27
TGTGCCAGCAGTCCAGGACTATATAATCAAGAGACCCAGTACTTC
CASSPGLYNQETQYF
>.|.|TRBJ2-3|TRBV24-1
TGTGCCACCAGTGTTGCAGGGAGCACAGATACGCAGTATTTT
CATSVAGSTDTQYF
>.|TRBD1|TRBJ2-1|TRBV6-5
TGTGCCAGCAGTTACGGGGACAGGGGTGACAATGAGCAGTTCTTC
CASSYGDRGDNEQFF
>.|.|TRBJ1-5|TRBV6-2/TRBV6-3
TGTGCCAGCAGTTACCGAACACGGACAGTCAATCAGCCCCAGCATTTT
CASSYRTRTVNQPQHF
>few|.|TRBJ1-5|TRBV4-1
TGCGCCAGCAGCCAAGTATCAATGGGCAATCAGCCCCAGCATTTT
CASSQVSMGNQPQHF
>.|.|TRBJ2-2|TRBV30
TGTGCCTGGAGTGTACCCTGGACAGGAGGGGGTAGGACCGGGGAGCTGTTTTTT
CAWSVPWTGGGRTGELFF
>.|TRBD2|TRBJ2-1|TRBV7-2
TGTGCCAGCAGCCGCGGACTAGCGGGGGGGCGCTCCTACAATGAGCAGTTCTTC
CASSRGLAGGRSYNEQFF
>.|.|TRBJ1-5|TRBV6-2/TRBV6-3
TGTGCCAGCAGTTACACCAGGGGAGCTAATCAGCCCCAGCATTTT
CASSYTRGANQPQHF
>.|.|TRBJ2-5|TRBV14
TGTGCCAGCAGCCACTTGACCAAAGAGACCCAGTACTTC
CASSHLTKETQYF
>.|.|TRBJ1-1|TRBV5-1
TGCGCCAGCAGCTTGGGGGGGGGTGCCACTGAAGCTTTCTTT
CASSLGGGATEAFF
>.|TRBD1|TRBJ1-1|TRBV5-1
TGCGCCAGCAGCTTGAGGTTCCGGGACAGCGTGAACACTGAAGCTTTCTTT
CASSLRFRDSVNTEAFF
>.|.|TRBJ1-4|TRBV5-1
TGCGCCAGCAGCTTGGAAGTTGCAAGGGGTGAAAAACTGTTTTTT
CASSLEVARGEKLFF
>.|.|TRBJ1-2|TRBV4-2
TGTGCCAGCAGCCATCCTCGCGCCGGGGAGGCCTATGGCTACACCTTC
CASSHPRAGEAYGYTF
>.|TRBD2|TRBJ2-2|TRBV7-2
TGTGCCAGCAGCACATCCGGGGGGGCAACGACCGGGGAGCTGTTTTTT
CASSTSGGATTGELFF
>.|TRBD1|TRBJ1-1|TRBV30
TGTGCCTGGAGGCCCCGGACAGGGACGACGAACACTGAAGCTTTCTTT
CAWRPRTGTTNTEAFF
>.|.|TRBJ1-6|TRBV7-3
TGTGCCAGCAGCAAGGGGTTGTCCTATAATTCACCCCTCCACTTT
CASSKGLSYNSPLHF
>.|.|TRBJ2-3|TRBV18
TGTGCCAGCTCACCACCGACTACTTACAAGACAGATACGCAGTATTTT
CASSPPTTYKTDTQYF
>.|TRBD1|TRBJ1-4|TRBV5-4
TGTGCCAGCAGCTCAGCAGGGGGCCCTAATGAAAAACTGTTTTTT
CASSSAGGPNEKLFF
>.|.|TRBJ2-4|TRBV6-6
TGTGCCAGCAGTTACCGCGGGTTAGTTGGAAACATTCAGTACTTC
CASSYRGLVGNIQYF
>few|TRBD2|TRBJ2-3|TRBV7-3
TGTGCCAGCAGGAGGAGCGGGGGAGGAGATACGCAGTATTTT
CASRRSGGGDTQYF
>once|.|TRBJ2-2|TRBV6-5
TGTGCCAGCAGTTCTCTTCCTTCTAACACCGGGGAGCTGTTTTTT
CASSSLPSNTGELFF
>.|.|TRBJ1-3|TRBV6-1
TGTGCCAGCAGTGAAATGAGTGGAAACACCATATATTTT
CASSEMSGNTIYF
>.|TRBD1|TRBJ1-2|TRBV6-2/TRBV6-3
TGTGCCAGCAGTCCGTCCTCGGGACAGGCGAAGCGCACCTTC
CASSPSSGQAKRTF
>.|TRBD1|TRBJ1-2|TRBV9
TGTGCCAGCAGCTCCCCTAACAGGGGTTATGGCTACACCTTC
CASSSPNRGYGYTF
>.|.|TRBJ1-4|TRBV5-1
TGCGCCAGCAGCCCGGGTCCAACTAATGAAAAACTGTTTTTT
CASSPGPTNEKLFF
>once|TRBD1|TRBJ1-1|TRBV6-5
TGTGCCAGCAGCTCCCCGGACAGGCGGGACAGGGAAGCTTTCTTT
CASSSPDRRDREAFF
>.|.|TRBJ2-1|TRBV9
TGTGCCAGCAGCGTAGAAGGGGATTACTACAATGAGCAGTTCTTC
CASSVEGDYYNEQFF
>once|TRBD1|TRBJ1-4|TRBV5-1
TGCGCCAGCAGTTCTGCGACAGGGGCTTGGGAAAAACTGTTTTTT
CASSSATGAWEKLFF
>.|TRBD1|TRBJ1-2|TRBV30
TGTGCCTGGAACCCGGGAGAGGGGGCTAATATCGGATATGGCTACACCTTC
CAWNPGEGANIGYGYTF
>once|.|TRBJ1-2|TRBV6-5
TGTGCCAGTCGAGAGCCGGGGAGCTATGGCTACACCTTC
CASREPGSYGYTF
>.|.|TRBJ1-6|TRBV28
TGTGCCACCGATCGGGGATACTCACCCCTCCACTTT
CATDRGYSPLHF
>.|.|TRBJ2-6|TRBV7-8
TGTGCCAGCAGCCTCAGGGTCGCTGGGGCCAACGTCCTGACTTTC
CASSLRVAGANVLTF
>.|.|TRBJ2-3|TRBV19
TGTGCCAGTAGTTTCCGGCCCGGGCCGCGTACAGATACGCAGTATTTT
CASSFRPGPRTDTQYF
>.|TRBD1|TRBJ1-1|TRBV6-5
TGTGCCAGCAGGGGACAGGGGGCGTTCACTGAAGCTTTCTTT
CASRGQGAFTEAFF
>.|TRBD1|TRBJ1-2|TRBV2
TGTGCCAGCAGTAACAGGGGAAACTATGGCTACACCTTC
CASSNRGNYGYTF
>once|TRBD1|TRBJ1-1|TRBV29-1
TGCAGCGTTGAGGGGACAGGGGGCAAAGGGTACACTGAAGCTTTCTTT
CSVEGTGGKGYTEAFF
>once|.|TRBJ1-2|TRBV20-1
TGCAGTGCACCCGGGCCTTGGTACACCTTC
CSAPGPWYTF
>few|.|TRBJ1-6|TRBV14
TGTGCCAGCAGCCAGGCCTTGGATTCACCCCTCCACTTT
CASSQALDSPLHF
>.|.|TRBJ1-5|TRBV6-4
TGTGCCAGCAGTGACTCCGGGCAGGCCGGACAGCCCCAGCATTTT
CASSDSGQAGQPQHF
>.|.|TRBJ1-1|TRBV4-2
TGTGCCAGCAGCCCCTTACAGGAGAACACTGAAGCTTTCTTT
CASSPLQENTEAFF
>few|.|TRBJ1-2|TRBV5-5
TGTGCCAGCAGCTTGGTTAACAGTAACTATGGCTACACCTTC
CASSLVNSNYGYTF
>.|.|TRBJ1-2|TRBV2
TGTGCCAGCGAGAGAGCTAACTATGGCTACACCTTC
CASERANYGYTF
>.|TRBD2|TRBJ2-5|TRBV28
TGTGCCAGCAGTTCAGCGGGGGGTCCCAAGACCCAGTACTTC
CASSSAGGPKTQYF
>.|.|TRBJ1-4|TRBV5-1
TGCGCCAGCAGCCGCTCAGGACAGTCAACTAATGAAAAACTGTTTTTT
CASSRSGQSTNEKLFF
>.|.|TRBJ1-3|TRBV6-5
TGTGCCAGCCGCGGGACGGGGGGAAACACCATATATTTT
CASRGTGGNTIYF
>.|TRBD2|TRBJ2-2|TRBV4-1
TGCGCCAGCAGCCAAGAAGGGCGGGGGATTAAGGGCGGGGAGCTGTTTTTT
CASSQEGRGIKGGELFF
>.|.|TRBJ1-4|TRBV19
TGTGCCAGTAGTATTTGGGCAGGGGACTTGACTAATGAAAAACTGTTTTTT
CASSIWAGDLTNEKLFF
>.|TRBD2|TRBJ2-1|TRBV4-2
TGTGCCAGCAGCCGAGAGCGGGGCTCCTACAATGAGCAGTTCTTC
CASSRERGSYNEQFF
>few|.|TRBJ1-3|TRBV18
TGTGCCAGCTCACCACAGGGCTCTGGAAACACCATATATTTT
CASSPQGSGNTIYF
>.|.|TRBJ2-3|TRBV7-2
TGTGCCAGCAGCAGTCTTCAGAGTCGCACAGATACGCAGTATTTT
CASSSLQSRTDTQYF
>.|.|TRBJ1-5|TRBV29-1
TGCAGCGTTGCGATCAGCGGCAATCAGCCCCAGCATTTT
CSVAISGNQPQHF
>few|.|TRBJ1-2|TRBV5-1
TGCGCCAGCAGGTCGGACAGCTATGGCTACACCTTC
CASRSDSYGYTF
>.|.|TRBJ2-3|TRBV15
TGTGCCACCAGCAGAGATTTAGGGGGAGCAGATACGCAGTATTTT
CATSRDLGGADTQYF